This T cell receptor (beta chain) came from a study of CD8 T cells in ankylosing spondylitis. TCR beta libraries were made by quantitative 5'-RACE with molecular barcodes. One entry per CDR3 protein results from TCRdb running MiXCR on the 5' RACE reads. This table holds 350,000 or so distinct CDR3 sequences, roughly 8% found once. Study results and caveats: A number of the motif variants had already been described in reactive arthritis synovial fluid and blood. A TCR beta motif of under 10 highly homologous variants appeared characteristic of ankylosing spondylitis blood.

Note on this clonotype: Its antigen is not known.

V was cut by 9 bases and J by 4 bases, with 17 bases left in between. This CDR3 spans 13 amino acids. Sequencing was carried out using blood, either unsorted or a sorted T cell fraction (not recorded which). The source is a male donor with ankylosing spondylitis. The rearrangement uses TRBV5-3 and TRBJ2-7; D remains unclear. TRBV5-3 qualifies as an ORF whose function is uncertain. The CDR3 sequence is CAMRSRQIYEQYF. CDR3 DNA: TGTGCCATGAGATCTCGGCAAATATACGAGCAGTACTTC.